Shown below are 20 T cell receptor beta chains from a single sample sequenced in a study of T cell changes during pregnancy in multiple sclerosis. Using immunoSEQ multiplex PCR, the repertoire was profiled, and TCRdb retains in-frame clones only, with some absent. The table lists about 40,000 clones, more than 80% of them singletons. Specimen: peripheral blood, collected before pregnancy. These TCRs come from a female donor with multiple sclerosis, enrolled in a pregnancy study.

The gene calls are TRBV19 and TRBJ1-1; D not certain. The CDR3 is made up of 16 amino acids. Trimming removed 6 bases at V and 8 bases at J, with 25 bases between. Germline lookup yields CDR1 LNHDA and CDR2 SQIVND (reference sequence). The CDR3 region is CASRYAPGRGGEEAFF. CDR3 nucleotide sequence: TGTGCCAGTAGATATGCGCCGGGCCGTGGAGGAGAAGAAGCTTTCTTT.

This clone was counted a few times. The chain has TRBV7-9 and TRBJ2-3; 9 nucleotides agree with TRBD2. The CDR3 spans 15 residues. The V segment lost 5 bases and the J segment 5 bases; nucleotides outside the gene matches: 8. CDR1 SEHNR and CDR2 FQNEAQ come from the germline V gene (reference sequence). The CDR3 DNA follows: TGTGCCAGCAGCACTTTAGCGGGAGCGGTAGATACGCAGTATTTT. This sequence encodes CASSTLAGAVDTQYF.

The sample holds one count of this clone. Written as DNA, the CDR3 is TGTGCCAGCAGCTCCTACTGGGACAGGGGCCGACAGAGTAATGAGCAGTTCTTC. This encodes CASSSYWDRGRQSNEQFF. The V gene is TRBV9, the J gene TRBJ2-1, with 10 positions matching TRBD1. The CDR3 has 18 residues. Germline trimming cut 4 bases from V and 7 bases from J; bases unmatched to any gene: 17. Per germline, CDR1 SGDLS and CDR2 YYNGEE.

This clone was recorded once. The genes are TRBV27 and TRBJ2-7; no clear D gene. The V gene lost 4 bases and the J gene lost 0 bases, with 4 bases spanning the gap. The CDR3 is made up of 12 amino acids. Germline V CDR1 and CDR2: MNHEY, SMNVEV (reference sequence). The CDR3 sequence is CASSSFSYEQYF. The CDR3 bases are TGTGCCAGCAGTTCCTTCTCCTACGAGCAGTACTTC.

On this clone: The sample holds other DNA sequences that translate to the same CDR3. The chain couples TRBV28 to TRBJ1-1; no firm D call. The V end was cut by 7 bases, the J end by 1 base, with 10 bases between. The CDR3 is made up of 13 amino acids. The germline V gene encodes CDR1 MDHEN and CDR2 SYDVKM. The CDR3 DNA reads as TGTGCCAGCAATTTCGCGGAGAACACTGAAGCTTTCTTT. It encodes CASNFAENTEAFF.

The CDR3 region is CASSSGTGATEAFF. The CDR3 DNA sequence: TGTGCCAGCAGCTCCGGGACAGGGGCCACTGAAGCTTTCTTT. V usage is TRBV2 and J usage is TRBJ1-1, with 10 bases identical to TRBD1. This CDR3 contains 14 residues. The germline V gene encodes CDR1 SNHLY and CDR2 FYNNEI. The trim removed 6 bases at V and 4 bases at J, leaving 5 bases unmatched.

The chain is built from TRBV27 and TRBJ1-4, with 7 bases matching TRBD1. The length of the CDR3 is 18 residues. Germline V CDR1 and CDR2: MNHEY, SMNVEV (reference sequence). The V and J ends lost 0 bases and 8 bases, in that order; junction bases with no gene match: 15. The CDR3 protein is CASSLSRQGGPRDEKLFF. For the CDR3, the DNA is TGTGCCAGCAGTTTATCTAGACAGGGAGGCCCCCGAGACGAAAAACTGTTTTTT.

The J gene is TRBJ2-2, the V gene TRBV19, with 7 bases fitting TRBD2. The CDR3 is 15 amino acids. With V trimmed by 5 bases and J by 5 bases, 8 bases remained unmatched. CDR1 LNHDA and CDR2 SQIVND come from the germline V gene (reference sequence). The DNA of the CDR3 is TGTGCCAGTAGTTCCGCGTCAGCGGGGACCGGGGAGCTGTTTTTT. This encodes CASSSASAGTGELFF. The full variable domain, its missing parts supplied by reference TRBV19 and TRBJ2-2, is DGGITQSPKYLFRKEGQNVTLSCEQNLNHDAMYWYRQDPGQGLRLIYYSQIVNDFQKGDIAEGYSVSREKKESFPLTVTSAQKNPTAFYLCASSSASAGTGELFFGEGSRLTVL.

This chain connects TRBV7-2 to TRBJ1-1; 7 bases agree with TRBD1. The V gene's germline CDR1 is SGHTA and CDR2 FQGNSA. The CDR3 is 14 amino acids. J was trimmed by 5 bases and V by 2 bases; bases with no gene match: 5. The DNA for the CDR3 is TGTGCCAGCAGCTTAAGACAGGGTGAGACTGAAGCTTTCTTT. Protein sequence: CASSLRQGETEAFF.

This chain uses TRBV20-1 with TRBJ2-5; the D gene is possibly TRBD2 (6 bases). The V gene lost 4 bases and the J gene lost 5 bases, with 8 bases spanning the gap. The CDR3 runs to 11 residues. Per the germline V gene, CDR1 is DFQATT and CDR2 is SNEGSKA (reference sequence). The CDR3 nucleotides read TGCAGTGCTAATGGGGGGGAGACCCAGTACTTC. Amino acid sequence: CSANGGETQYF.

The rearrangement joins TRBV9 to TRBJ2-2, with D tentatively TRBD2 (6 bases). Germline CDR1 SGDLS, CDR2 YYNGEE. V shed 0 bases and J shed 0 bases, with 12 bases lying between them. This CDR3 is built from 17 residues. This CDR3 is CASSVVGSGSNTGELFF. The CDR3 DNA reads TGTGCCAGCAGCGTAGTGGGTAGCGGCTCGAACACCGGGGAGCTGTTTTTT.

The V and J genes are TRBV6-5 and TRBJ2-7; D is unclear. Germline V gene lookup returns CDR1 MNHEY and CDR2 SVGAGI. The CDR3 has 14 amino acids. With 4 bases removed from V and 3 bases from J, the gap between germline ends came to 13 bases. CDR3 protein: CASSSVLPLYEQYF. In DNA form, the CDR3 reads TGTGCCAGCAGTTCGGTCCTACCCCTCTACGAGCAGTACTTC.

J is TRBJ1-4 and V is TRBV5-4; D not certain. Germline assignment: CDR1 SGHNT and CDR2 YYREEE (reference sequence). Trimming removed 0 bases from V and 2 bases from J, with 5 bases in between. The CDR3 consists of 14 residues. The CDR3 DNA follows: TGTGCCAGCAGCTTGGGAGGGACTAATGAAAAACTGTTTTTT. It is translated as CASSLGGTNEKLFF. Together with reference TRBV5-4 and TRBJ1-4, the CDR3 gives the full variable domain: ETGVTQSPTHLIKTRGQQVTLRCSSQSGHNTVSWYQQALGQGPQFIFQYYREEENGRGNFPPRFSGLQFPNYSSELNVNALELDDSALYLCASSLGGTNEKLFFGSGTQLSVL.

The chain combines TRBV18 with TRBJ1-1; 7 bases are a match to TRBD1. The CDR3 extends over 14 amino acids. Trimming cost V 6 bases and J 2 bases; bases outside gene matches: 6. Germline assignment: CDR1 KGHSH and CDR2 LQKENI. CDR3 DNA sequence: TGTGCCAGCTCGCAAGGGACAGTCAACACTGAAGCTTTCTTT. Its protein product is CASSQGTVNTEAFF.

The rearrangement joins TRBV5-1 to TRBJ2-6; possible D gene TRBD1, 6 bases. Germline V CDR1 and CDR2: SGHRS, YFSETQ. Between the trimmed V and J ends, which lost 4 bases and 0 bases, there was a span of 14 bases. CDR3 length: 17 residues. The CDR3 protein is CASSHTGFFSGANVLTF. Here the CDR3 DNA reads TGCGCCAGCAGCCATACAGGGTTCTTCTCTGGGGCCAACGTCCTGACTTTC.

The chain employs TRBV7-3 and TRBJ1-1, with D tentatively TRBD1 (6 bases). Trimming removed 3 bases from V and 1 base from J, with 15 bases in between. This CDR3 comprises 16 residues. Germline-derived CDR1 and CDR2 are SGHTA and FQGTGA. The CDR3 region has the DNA TGTGCCAGCAGCTTGGGAGCAGGGGCCCAGAACACTGAAGCTTTCTTT. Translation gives CASSLGAGAQNTEAFF.

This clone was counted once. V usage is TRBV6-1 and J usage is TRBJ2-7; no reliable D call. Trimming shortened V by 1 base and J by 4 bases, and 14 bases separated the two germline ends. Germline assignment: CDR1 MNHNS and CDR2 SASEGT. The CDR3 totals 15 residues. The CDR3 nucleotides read TGTGCCAGCAGTGAAGTCGGCAGGTTTATATACGAGCAGTACTTC. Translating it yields CASSEVGRFIYEQYF.

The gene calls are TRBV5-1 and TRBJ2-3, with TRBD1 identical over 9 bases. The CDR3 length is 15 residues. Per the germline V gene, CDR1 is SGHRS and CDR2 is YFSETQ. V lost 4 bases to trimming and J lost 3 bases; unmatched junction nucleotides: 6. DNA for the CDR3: TGCGCCAGCAGCCGGACAGGGGACGAGACAGATACGCAGTATTTT. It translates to CASSRTGDETDTQYF.

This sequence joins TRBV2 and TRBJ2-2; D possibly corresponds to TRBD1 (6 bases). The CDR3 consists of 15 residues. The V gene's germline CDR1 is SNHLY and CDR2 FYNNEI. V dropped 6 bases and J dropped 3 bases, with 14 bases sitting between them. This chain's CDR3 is CASSGRQVDTGELFF. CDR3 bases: TGTGCCAGCAGCGGTCGACAGGTGGACACCGGGGAGCTGTTTTTT.

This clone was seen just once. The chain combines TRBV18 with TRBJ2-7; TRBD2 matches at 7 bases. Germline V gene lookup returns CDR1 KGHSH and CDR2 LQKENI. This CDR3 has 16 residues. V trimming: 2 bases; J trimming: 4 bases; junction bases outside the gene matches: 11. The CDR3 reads CASSPAIGGGLYEQYF. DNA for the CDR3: TGTGCCAGCTCACCAGCTATTGGCGGGGGACTATACGAGCAGTACTTC.